This T cell receptor beta chain was identified during a study of immune evolution from preneoplasia to lung adenocarcinoma. Between about 2014 and 2018, patients underwent resection in Japan or China. H&E slides confirmed each diagnosis, reviewed by two pathologists independently. After pathologic assessment, macro-dissection selected premalignant or tumor cells for extraction. As for this clone: What it binds is unknown.

Study findings and constraints: Normal lung had highest clonality; later lesions appeared denser, more diverse.

The protocol was immunoSEQ multiplex PCR, while the TCRdb copy is restricted to in-frame clones and leaves out a portion. The sample consists of about 6,300 clones, 70% to 80% of them appearing once. There are 14 residues in the CDR3. The receptor was derived from a person aged 70 to 85 with lung adenocarcinoma. The sequenced material came from FFPE minimally invasive lung adenocarcinoma tissue. This rearrangement joins TRBV21-1 to TRBJ2-1. TRBV21-1 is a documented pseudogene. The CDR3 spells CASSISPDRIEQFF. CDR3 coding DNA: TGTGCCAGCAGCATCTCTCCGGACCGTATCGAGCAGTTCTTC.